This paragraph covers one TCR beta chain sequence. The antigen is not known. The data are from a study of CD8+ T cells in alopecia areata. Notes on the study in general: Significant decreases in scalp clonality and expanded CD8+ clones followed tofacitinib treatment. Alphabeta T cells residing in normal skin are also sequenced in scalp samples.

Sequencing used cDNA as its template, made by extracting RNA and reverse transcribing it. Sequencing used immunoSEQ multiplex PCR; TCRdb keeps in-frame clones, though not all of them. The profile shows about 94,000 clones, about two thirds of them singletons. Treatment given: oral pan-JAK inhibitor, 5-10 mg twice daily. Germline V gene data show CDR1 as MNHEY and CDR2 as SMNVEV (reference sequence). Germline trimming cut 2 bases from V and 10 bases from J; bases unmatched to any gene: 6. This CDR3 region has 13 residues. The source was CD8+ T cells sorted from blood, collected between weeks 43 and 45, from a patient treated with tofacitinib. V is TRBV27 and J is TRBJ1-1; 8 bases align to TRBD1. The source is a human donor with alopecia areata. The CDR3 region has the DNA TGTGCCAGCAGTTTAGGACAGGGCCCGGCAGCTTTCTTT. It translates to CASSLGQGPAAFF.